This T cell receptor (beta chain) was retrieved from a study of blood T cells in healthy people across ages. General study results and limits: Expanded clonotype changes were possibly confounded by unknown donor CMV status. TCR beta diversity per million T cells fell roughly linearly with age. Strong correlation was found linking TCR beta diversity to naive T cell percentage.

For the second PCR, which ran for 7 to 11 cycles, a sample-barcoded 5' primer and a J-beta primer mix were used. One entry per CDR3 protein, called by TCRdb with MiXCR from the 5' RACE reads. Among about 640,000 distinct CDR3 sequences listed, roughly 50% were seen once. This CDR3 spans 16 amino acids. Trimming shortened V by 0 bases and J by 2 bases, and 13 bases separated the two germline ends. Germline V gives CDR1 SGHNT, CDR2 YYREEE (reference sequence). Total RNA extraction produced at least 5 micrograms (per sample) for the study. On this clonotype: What it binds is unknown.

This sequence joins TRBV5-4 and TRBJ2-3, with D maybe TRBD1 (5 bases). The sample taken for sequencing was blood. This TCR was recovered from a man aged 55 to 70 in good health. Here the CDR3 reads CASSLAQGRDTDTQYF. The DNA for the CDR3 is TGTGCCAGCAGCTTGGCCCAGGGCAGAGACACAGATACGCAGTATTTT.